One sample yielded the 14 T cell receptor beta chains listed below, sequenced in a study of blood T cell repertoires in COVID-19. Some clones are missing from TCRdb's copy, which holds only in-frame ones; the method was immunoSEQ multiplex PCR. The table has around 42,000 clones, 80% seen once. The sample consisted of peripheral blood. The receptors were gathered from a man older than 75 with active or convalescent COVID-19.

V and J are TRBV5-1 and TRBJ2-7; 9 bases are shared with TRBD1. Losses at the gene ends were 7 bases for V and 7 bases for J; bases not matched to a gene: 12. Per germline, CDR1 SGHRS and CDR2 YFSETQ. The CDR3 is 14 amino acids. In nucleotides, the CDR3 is TGCGCCAGCGGGCCGGGACAGGGTGGTCAAGAGCAGTACTTC. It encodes CASGPGQGGQEQYF. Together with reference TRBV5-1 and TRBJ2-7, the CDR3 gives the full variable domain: KAGVTQTPRYLIKTRGQQVTLSCSPISGHRSVSWYQQTPGQGLQFLFEYFSETQRNKGNFPGRFSGRQFSNSRSEMNVSTLELGDSALYLCASGPGQGGQEQYFGPGTRLTVT.

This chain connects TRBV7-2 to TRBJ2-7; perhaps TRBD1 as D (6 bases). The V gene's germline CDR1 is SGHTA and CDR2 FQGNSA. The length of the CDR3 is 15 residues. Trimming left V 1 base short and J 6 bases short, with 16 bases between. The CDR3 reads CASSLGFGGMGEQYF. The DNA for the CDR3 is TGTGCCAGCAGCTTAGGTTTTGGGGGCATGGGCGAGCAGTACTTC.

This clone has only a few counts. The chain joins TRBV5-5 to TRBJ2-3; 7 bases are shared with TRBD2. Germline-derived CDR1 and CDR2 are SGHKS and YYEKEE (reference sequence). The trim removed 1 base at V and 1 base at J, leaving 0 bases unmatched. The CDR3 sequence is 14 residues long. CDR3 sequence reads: CASSLRGGTDTQYF. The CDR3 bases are TGTGCCAGCAGCTTGCGGGGGGGCACAGATACGCAGTATTTT.

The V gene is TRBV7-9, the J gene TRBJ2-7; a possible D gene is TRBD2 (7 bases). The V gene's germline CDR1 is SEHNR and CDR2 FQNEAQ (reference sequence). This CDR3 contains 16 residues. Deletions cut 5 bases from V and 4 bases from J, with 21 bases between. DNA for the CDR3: TGTGCCAGCAGCCACGGCACAGGGAGCGGGGCATACGAGCAGTACTTC. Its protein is CASSHGTGSGAYEQYF. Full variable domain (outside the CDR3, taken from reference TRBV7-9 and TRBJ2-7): DTGVSQNPRHKITKRGQNVTFRCDPISEHNRLYWYRQTLGQGPEFLTYFQNEAQLEKSRLLSDRFSAERPKGSFSTLEIQRTEQGDSAMYLCASSHGTGSGAYEQYFGPGTRLTVT.

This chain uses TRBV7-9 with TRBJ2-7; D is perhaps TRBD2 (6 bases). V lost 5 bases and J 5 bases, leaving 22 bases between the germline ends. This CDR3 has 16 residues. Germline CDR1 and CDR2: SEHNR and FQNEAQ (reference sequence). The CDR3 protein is CASSGGYGMGMDEQYF. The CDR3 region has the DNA TGTGCCAGCAGCGGGGGGTACGGCATGGGAATGGACGAGCAGTACTTC.

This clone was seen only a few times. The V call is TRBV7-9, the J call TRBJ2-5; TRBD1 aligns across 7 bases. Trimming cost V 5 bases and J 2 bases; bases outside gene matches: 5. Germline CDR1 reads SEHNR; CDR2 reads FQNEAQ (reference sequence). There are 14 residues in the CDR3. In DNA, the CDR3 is TGTGCCAGCAGCGACCGGGACAGTCAAGAGACCCAGTACTTC. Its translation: CASSDRDSQETQYF.

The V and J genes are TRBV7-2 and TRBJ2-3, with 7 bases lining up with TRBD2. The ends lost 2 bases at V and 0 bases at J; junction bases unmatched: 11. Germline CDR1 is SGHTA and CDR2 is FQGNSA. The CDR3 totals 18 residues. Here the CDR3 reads CASSLSPSTSLSTDTQYF. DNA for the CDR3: TGTGCCAGCAGCTTAAGTCCGTCGACTAGCCTGAGCACAGATACGCAGTATTTT.

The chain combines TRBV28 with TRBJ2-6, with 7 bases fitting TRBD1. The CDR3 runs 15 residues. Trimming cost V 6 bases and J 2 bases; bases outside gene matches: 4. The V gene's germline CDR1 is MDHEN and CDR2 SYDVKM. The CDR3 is CASREQGTGANVLTF. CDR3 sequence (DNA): TGTGCCAGCAGAGAACAGGGGACTGGGGCCAACGTCCTGACTTTC.

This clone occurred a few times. The CDR3 spells CASSRYGPLSTDTQYF. CDR3 nucleotide sequence: TGTGCCAGCAGCCGTTATGGGCCTCTGAGCACAGATACGCAGTATTTT. The genes are TRBV27 and TRBJ2-3, with D uncertain. This CDR3 is built from 16 residues. Germline assignment: CDR1 MNHEY and CDR2 SMNVEV (reference sequence). V lost 6 bases and J 0 bases, leaving 16 bases between the germline ends.

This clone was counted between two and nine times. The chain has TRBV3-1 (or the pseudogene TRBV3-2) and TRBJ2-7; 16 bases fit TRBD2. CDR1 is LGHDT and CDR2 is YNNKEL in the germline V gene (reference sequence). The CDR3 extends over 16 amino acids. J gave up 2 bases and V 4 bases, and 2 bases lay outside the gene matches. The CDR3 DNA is TGTGCCAGCAGCCCCGGGACTAGCGGGGGGGCCTACGAGCAGTACTTC. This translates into CASSPGTSGGAYEQYF.

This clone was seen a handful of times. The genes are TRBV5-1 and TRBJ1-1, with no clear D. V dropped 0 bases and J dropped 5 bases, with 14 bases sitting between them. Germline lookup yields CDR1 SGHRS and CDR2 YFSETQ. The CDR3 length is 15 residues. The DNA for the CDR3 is TGCGCCAGCAGCTTGGATTCGATTGGCGGGACTGAAGCTTTCTTT. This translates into CASSLDSIGGTEAFF. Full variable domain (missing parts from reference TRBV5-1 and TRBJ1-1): KAGVTQTPRYLIKTRGQQVTLSCSPISGHRSVSWYQQTPGQGLQFLFEYFSETQRNKGNFPGRFSGRQFSNSRSEMNVSTLELGDSALYLCASSLDSIGGTEAFFGQGTRLTVV.

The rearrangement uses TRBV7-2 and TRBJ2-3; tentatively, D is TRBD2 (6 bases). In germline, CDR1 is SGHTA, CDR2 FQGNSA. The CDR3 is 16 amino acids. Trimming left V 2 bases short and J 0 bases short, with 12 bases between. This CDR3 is CASSLRRDLSTDTQYF. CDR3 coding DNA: TGTGCCAGCAGCTTAAGGAGGGACCTTAGCACAGATACGCAGTATTTT. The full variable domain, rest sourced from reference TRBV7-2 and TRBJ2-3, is GAGVSQSPSNKVTEKGKDVELRCDPISGHTALYWYRQSLGQGLEFLIYFQGNSAPDKSGLPSDRFSAERTGGSVSTLTIQRTQQEDSAVYLCASSLRRDLSTDTQYFGPGTRLTVL.

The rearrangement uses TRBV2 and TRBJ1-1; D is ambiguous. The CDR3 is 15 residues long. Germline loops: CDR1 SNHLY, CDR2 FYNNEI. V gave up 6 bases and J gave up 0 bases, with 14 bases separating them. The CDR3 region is CASREGTGLNTEAFF. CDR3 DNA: TGTGCCAGCAGAGAGGGCACCGGACTGAACACTGAAGCTTTCTTT.

The CDR3 loop reads CASSYEGRVDEKLFF. CDR3 DNA sequence: TGTGCCAGCAGTTACGAGGGAAGGGTCGATGAAAAACTGTTTTTT. The chain is built from TRBV6-5 and TRBJ1-4; D unclear. The V end lost 2 bases, the J end lost 6 bases, and 13 bases lay between the germline ends. Germline CDR1 reads MNHEY; CDR2 reads SVGAGI. There are 15 residues in the CDR3.